These 10 T cell receptor beta chains were all obtained from the same sample, sequenced in a study of post-analysis software for immune sequencing data. Their antigen targets remain unknown. Study outcomes and limitations: The five TRBV segments detected at higher frequency in patients than in controls included TRBV5-6, TRBV5-1 and TRBV20-1.

Prepared TCR beta cDNA libraries contained unique molecular identifiers. TCRdb recomputed calls from the PCR reads with MiXCR, one row per CDR3 protein. The data show 350,000 to 450,000 distinct CDR3 sequences, around 37% seen once. What was sequenced was blood. These receptors all stem from a girl between 10 and 17 years old with multiple sclerosis.

This clonotype showed up just a few times. The chain links TRBV14 to TRBJ2-7; TRBD2 aligns across 8 bases. CDR3 length: 15 residues. With 4 bases clipped from V and 7 bases from J, the junction kept 12 bases outside the gene matches. Germline assignment: CDR1 SGHDN and CDR2 FVKESK. The CDR3 loop is CASSLPLGGAGEQYF. As DNA, the CDR3 is TGTGCCAGCAGCCTCCCTCTCGGGGGGGCCGGGGAGCAGTACTTC.

This rearrangement joins TRBV6-5 to TRBJ2-7; 8 bases map to TRBD1. Germline trimming cut 0 bases from V and 7 bases from J; bases unmatched to any gene: 14. CDR3 length: 17 amino acids. The germline V gene has CDR1 MNHEY and CDR2 SVGAGI. The CDR3 here is CASSYSWSGTGDGEQYF. The CDR3 DNA sequence: TGTGCCAGCAGTTACTCGTGGTCCGGGACAGGCGACGGGGAGCAGTACTTC.

This clonotype showed up just a few times. The genes are TRBV4-1 and TRBJ2-5; 7 bases are shared with TRBD1. V lost 3 bases and J lost 5; bases outside the gene matches: 6. The CDR3 covers 14 residues. In germline, CDR1 is MGHRA, CDR2 YSYEKL. This CDR3 is CASSQPTGWETQYF. As DNA, the CDR3 is TGCGCCAGCAGCCAGCCGACAGGGTGGGAGACCCAGTACTTC.

V is TRBV30 and J is TRBJ2-3; D remains ambiguous. The germline CDR1 and CDR2 sequences are GTSNPN and SVGIG (reference sequence). Trimming left V 3 bases short and J 4 bases short, with 14 bases between. CDR3 size: 14 residues. The CDR3 nucleotides read TGTGCCTGGAGGGGTTGGGAATTGGCAGATACGCAGTATTTT. It specifies CAWRGWELADTQYF.

The chain couples TRBV12-3 or TRBV12-4 to TRBJ2-5; no reliable D call. V was pared by 5 bases and J by 4 bases, with 14 bases between. The CDR3 spans 14 residues. The CDR3, as DNA: TGTGCCAGCAGTCCAAAATTAGTATTAGAGACCCAGTACTTC. It is translated as CASSPKLVLETQYF.

This clonotype was observed a handful of times. The rearrangement links TRBV6-1 to TRBJ2-7; TRBD2 is a possible D gene (6 bases). Between the trimmed V and J ends, which lost 4 bases and 3 bases, there was a span of 10 bases. Germline CDR1 is MNHNS and CDR2 is SASEGT. The length of the CDR3 is 13 residues. The DNA of the CDR3 is TGTGCCAGCAGTGGGGGGACTCTCTACGAGCAGTACTTC. The encoded protein is CASSGGTLYEQYF.

This clonotype was seen only a few times. The chain employs TRBV6-5 and TRBJ1-2; 7 nucleotides align to TRBD1. CDR3 length: 15 amino acids. J was trimmed by 0 bases and V by 2 bases; bases with no gene match: 3. The germline V gene has CDR1 MNHEY and CDR2 SVGAGI. This chain's CDR3 is CASSYTGQTNYGYTF. As DNA, the CDR3 is TGTGCCAGCAGTTACACGGGACAGACTAACTATGGCTACACCTTC.

V is TRBV6-1 and J is TRBJ2-7; D perhaps matches TRBD1 (6 bases). Germline CDR1 is MNHNS and CDR2 is SASEGT. The CDR3 consists of 13 residues. The V end was cut by 7 bases, the J end by 4 bases, with 14 bases between. This CDR3 reads CASKGQGFYEQYF. CDR3 sequence (DNA): TGTGCCAGCAAGGGGCAGGGGTTTTACGAGCAGTACTTC.

The gene calls are TRBV10-3 and TRBJ2-3; D might be TRBD1 or TRBD2, each matching 5 bases. The CDR3 has 17 residues. CDR1 is ENHRY and CDR2 is SYGVKD in the germline V gene. V was cut by 4 bases and J by 1 base, with 18 bases left in between. The DNA of the CDR3 is TGTGCCATCAGTGCTGTAGTAGGGACCGCGGGCACAGATACGCAGTATTTT. As protein: CAISAVVGTAGTDTQYF.

This clonotype was seen a few times. The chain employs TRBV9 and TRBJ1-1; D gene uncertain. Trimming shortened V by 4 bases and J by 1 base, and 11 bases separated the two germline ends. This CDR3 is built from 14 residues. Looked up from germline, CDR1 is SGDLS and CDR2 is YYNGEE. The CDR3 DNA is TGTGCCAGCAGCCCGACGACGAGGAACACTGAAGCTTTCTTT. Its protein product is CASSPTTRNTEAFF.